This T cell receptor (beta chain) was recorded in a study of T cell repertoires in cytomegalovirus infection (dated by TCRdb to about 2019). Study-wide context: Alongside well-studied HLA-B-restricted epitopes, the peptide stimulations were aimed at recently identified HLA-C-restricted CMV epitopes, whose presentation resists viral immunomodulation. Donor HLA type was relevant to the analysis, as public TCR beta signatures indicated carriage of CMV infection together with the matching HLA type. What the study reported, not specific to this receptor: In both this cohort and an independent roughly 330-donor cohort, the cumulative frequency of public TCR beta family members distinguished carriers of CMV infection plus the relevant HLA type. The ex vivo response was dominated by HLA-C-restricted CMV-specific TCR beta clonotypes, and the single most frequent clonotype in two of eight donors was supplied by these HLA-C-restricted clonotypes.

Sequencing instrument: Illumina HiSeq 1500. TCRdb took the public reads, trimmed them with fastp at Q25, ran MiXCR for clone calling and kept in-frame beta chains. CDR3 protein sequences are deduplicated, and each keeps its most common genes and DNA. Recorded for this sample are around 570,000 distinct CDR3 sequences; roughly 43% of them occurred a single time. The ten largest clones represent about 46% of the sample. The germline V end is reduced by 3 bases and the J end by 0 bases; junction bases left unmatched: 4. The CDR3 spans 17 residues, from the cysteine through the phenylalanine. Only the CDR3 portion is preserved as DNA: 51 bases, with reading frame beginning at the first base. CDR1 and CDR2 are drawn from the germline V gene: MGHRA, YSYEKL. This clonotype was recorded a few times. The antigen it recognizes is unknown. No base quality values were provided; no much bigger clone lies one nucleotide off.

The sample's treatment or condition label, decoded: in vitro stimulation with specific CMV peptide epitopes to enrich CMV-specific T cells. This clonotype was obtained from a human donor in good health (CMV status not recorded). Some clones in this sample may be carry-over from other donors' samples. This specimen was cultured PBMCs, taken from culture after CMV antigen stimulation. The chain joins TRBV4-1 to TRBJ2-6; 8 bases in the middle match TRBD1. Read as DNA, the sequence is TGCGCCAGCAGCCAGGACAGGGCCCTCTCTGGGGCCAACGTCCTGACTTTC. Protein translation: CASSQDRALSGANVLTF.